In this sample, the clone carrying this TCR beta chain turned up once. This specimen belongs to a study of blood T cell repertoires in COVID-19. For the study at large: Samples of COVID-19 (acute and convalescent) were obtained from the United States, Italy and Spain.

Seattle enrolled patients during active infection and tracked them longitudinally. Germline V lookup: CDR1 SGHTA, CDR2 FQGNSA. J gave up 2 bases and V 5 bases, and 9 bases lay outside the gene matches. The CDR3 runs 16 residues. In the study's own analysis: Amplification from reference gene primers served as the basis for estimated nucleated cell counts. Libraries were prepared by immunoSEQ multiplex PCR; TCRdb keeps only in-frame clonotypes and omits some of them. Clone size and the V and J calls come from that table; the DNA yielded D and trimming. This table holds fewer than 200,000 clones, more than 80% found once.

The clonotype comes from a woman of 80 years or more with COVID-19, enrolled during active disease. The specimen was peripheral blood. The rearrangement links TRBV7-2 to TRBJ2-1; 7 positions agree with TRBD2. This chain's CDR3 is CASSGPRGGAYNEQFF. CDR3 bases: TGTGCCAGCAGCGGCCCCCGGGGAGGGGCCTACAATGAGCAGTTCTTC.